This TCR beta chain was sequenced during a study of CD8 T cells in Susac syndrome. Study results and limitations: An acknowledgment was made by the study that its TCR sequencing and HLA analysis involved relatively few individuals.

CD8+ and CD4+ T cells circulating in blood were sequenced for TCR beta. FACS was used to enrich TEMRA cells, whereas the CD8+ and CD4+ T cells were obtained by negative isolation. This CDR3 region has 11 residues. Per germline, CDR1 GTSNPN and CDR2 SVGIG (reference sequence). Trimming left V 2 bases short and J 9 bases short, with 8 bases between. A quantity of about 0.45 to 1 ug RNA underwent reverse transcription using random hexamers. Multiplex immunoSEQ PCR targeted 54 Vbeta and 13 Jbeta TCR beta segments. TCRdb redid the calling of the immunoSEQ multiplex PCR reads with MiXCR, one entry per CDR3 protein. The data hold 190,000 or so distinct CDR3 sequences, with 90% to 95% observed a single time. On this clonotype: Its antigen remains unknown.

This TCR derives from a human donor with multiple sclerosis. The sample consisted of CD4+ T cells from PBMCs. The gene calls are TRBV30 and TRBJ2-1; D gene unclear. CDR3: CAWSLDREQFF. The CDR3 DNA follows: TGTGCCTGGAGTTTGGATCGTGAGCAGTTCTTC.